Below, 32 T cell receptor beta chains from the same sample are listed, as sequenced in a study of T cells in localized non-small cell lung cancer. Produced via immunoSEQ multiplex PCR; TCRdb's table is partial and in-frame only. The sample holds fewer than 2,500 clones; more than 30% are singletons and the top ten take under 20%. The sample consisted of normal lung tissue next to the tumor, taken before any cancer treatment. The receptors come from an older male donor with stage I squamous cell lung carcinoma.

V usage is TRBV9 and J usage is TRBJ2-7, with TRBD1 as a possible D gene (5 bases). The CDR3 covers 14 residues. The V end was cut by 2 bases, the J end by 4 bases, with 13 bases between. CDR1 and CDR2 from the germline V gene are SGDLS and YYNGEE. In nucleotides, the CDR3 is TGTGCCAGCAGCGTTGGCTCGACAGAATACGAGCAGTACTTC. Encoded protein: CASSVGSTEYEQYF. The full variable domain, in which reference TRBV9 and TRBJ2-7 provide the parts outside the CDR3, is DSGVTQTPKHLITATGQRVTLRCSPRSGDLSVYWYQQSLDQGLQFLIQYYNGEERAKGNILERFSAQQFPDLHSELNLSSLELGDSALYFCASSVGSTEYEQYFGPGTRLTVT.

This clone is large by share. This rearrangement joins TRBV9 to TRBJ2-2, with 7 bases lining up with TRBD2. The J segment lost 2 bases and the V segment lost 6 bases, leaving 10 bases of the junction unmatched. The CDR3 has 16 residues. Germline CDR1 SGDLS, CDR2 YYNGEE. CDR3 in amino acids: CASNPSGNPNTGELFF. As DNA, the CDR3 is TGTGCCAGCAATCCTAGCGGAAACCCTAACACCGGGGAGCTGTTTTTT.

The chain combines TRBV2 with TRBJ1-3, with TRBD1 as a possible D gene (6 bases). The CDR3 runs to 15 residues. CDR1 and CDR2 from the germline V gene are SNHLY and FYNNEI. Trimming shortened V by 5 bases and J by 2 bases, and 13 bases separated the two germline ends. Here the CDR3 reads CASSHYRATGNTIYF. The CDR3 DNA follows: TGTGCCAGCAGTCATTACAGGGCTACTGGAAACACCATATATTTT.

This clone showed up just a few times. The genes are TRBV6-8 and TRBJ2-7; TRBD2 aligns across 9 bases. Germline assignment: CDR1 MNHGY and CDR2 SAAAGT. V lost 5 bases and J lost 4; bases outside the gene matches: 6. The CDR3 loop spans 14 amino acids. The CDR3 region is CASSVIAGAYEQYF. The CDR3 coding sequence is TGTGCCAGCAGTGTCATAGCGGGAGCTTACGAGCAGTACTTC.

This clone was seen more than once but under ten times. The CDR3 DNA reads TGTGCCAGCAGTCAGGACTCCTCTGGAAACACCATATATTTT. Translation: CASSQDSSGNTIYF. V usage is TRBV28 and J usage is TRBJ1-3; no clear D gene. The CDR3 loop spans 14 amino acids. The V end lost 5 bases, the J end lost 0 bases, and 8 bases lay between the germline ends. Looked up from germline, CDR1 is MDHEN and CDR2 is SYDVKM.

By sample share, this clone is large. The V and J genes are TRBV11-3 and TRBJ2-1, with 7 nucleotides matching TRBD2. Germline loops: CDR1 SGHNT, CDR2 YENEEA. The V gene end was trimmed by 7 bases and the J gene end by 5 bases; junction bases not matched to a gene: 11. The CDR3 runs 15 residues. CDR3 DNA sequence: TGTGCCAGCAACGAGGTAGATCGGGGGGACAATGAGCAGTTCTTC. Its protein is CASNEVDRGDNEQFF.

J is TRBJ2-1 and V is TRBV5-1, with a possible D match to TRBD2 (5 bases). Trimming removed 3 bases at V and 2 bases at J, with 15 bases between. From germline, CDR1 is SGHRS and CDR2 YFSETQ. The CDR3 sequence is 16 residues long. CDR3 in amino acids: CASSSTRAATYNEQFF. The CDR3 nucleotides are TGCGCCAGCAGCTCAACCCGAGCGGCAACCTACAATGAGCAGTTCTTC.

This clone was observed a few times. V gene TRBV12-5 combines with J gene TRBJ2-1; 9 bases map to TRBD2. The V gene's germline CDR1 is LGHNT and CDR2 FRNRAP. Unmatched junction bases numbered 5, after V lost 8 bases and J lost 0 bases. This CDR3 is built from 15 residues. The CDR3 spells CASQRGESSYNEQFF. CDR3 DNA: TGTGCTAGTCAGCGGGGGGAGAGCTCCTACAATGAGCAGTTCTTC.

This clone is classed as medium-sized. V and J are TRBV9 and TRBJ1-1; D call uncertain. Trimming shortened V by 2 bases and J by 3 bases, and 11 bases separated the two germline ends. This CDR3 has 14 residues. CDR1 is SGDLS, CDR2 YYNGEE, per germline. Here the CDR3 DNA reads TGTGCCAGCAGCGTTACCGACGGAGACACTGAAGCTTTCTTT. Translated, it gives CASSVTDGDTEAFF.

The CDR3 is CASWAGGYEQYF. The CDR3 nucleotides read TGTGCCAGCTGGGCGGGCGGCTACGAGCAGTACTTC. The chain couples TRBV28 to TRBJ2-7; possible D gene TRBD2, 5 bases. The length of the CDR3 is 12 residues. Deletions cut 8 bases from V and 3 bases from J, with 11 bases between. Germline V gene lookup returns CDR1 MDHEN and CDR2 SYDVKM. The variable domain in full, with the rest retrieved from reference TRBV28 and TRBJ2-7, is DVKVTQSSRYLVKRTGEKVFLECVQDMDHENMFWYRQDPGLGLRLIYFSYDVKMKEKGDIPEGYSVSREKKERFSLILESASTNQTSMYLCASWAGGYEQYFGPGTRLTVT.

J is TRBJ2-2 and V is TRBV7-6; no clear D. The germline CDR1 and CDR2 sequences are SGHVS and FNYEAQ. The ends were cut back, 5 bases at V and 1 base at J, with 8 bases in the middle. This CDR3 region has 14 residues. The CDR3 loop reads CASSHSGNTGELFF. In DNA form, the CDR3 reads TGTGCCAGCAGCCATTCAGGGAACACCGGGGAGCTGTTTTTT.

This clone was detected a few times. This chain links TRBV10-2 with TRBJ2-5; 11 bases are shared with TRBD2. Looked up from germline, CDR1 is WSHSY and CDR2 is SAAADI. With 6 bases clipped from V and 2 bases from J, the junction kept 8 bases outside the gene matches. This CDR3 spans 16 amino acids. DNA for the CDR3: TGCGCCAGCAGGGCCCCCGGGACTAGCGGACAAGAGACCCAGTACTTC. It translates to CASRAPGTSGQETQYF.

This clone was found a few times. The gene calls are TRBV4-1 and TRBJ2-5; TRBD2 aligns across 7 bases. The trim removed 2 bases at V and 2 bases at J, leaving 11 bases unmatched. The CDR3 totals 17 residues. Per germline, CDR1 MGHRA and CDR2 YSYEKL. CDR3 bases: TGCGCCAGCAGCCAAAGGGCAACTAGCGATCGTCAAGAGACCCAGTACTTC. As protein: CASSQRATSDRQETQYF.

The sample holds a few counts of this clone. The chain uses TRBV11-3 and TRBJ1-1, with TRBD1 matching over 10 bases. In germline, CDR1 is SGHNT, CDR2 YENEEA. The CDR3 runs to 19 residues. Trimming took 5 bases from V and 6 from J; bases not matched to a gene: 21. CDR3 in DNA: TGTGCCAGCAGCCCCGCCCTTTTACTCCTTTCCGGGACAGGGGCTGAAGCTTTCTTT. This sequence encodes CASSPALLLLSGTGAEAFF.

This clone was counted a few times. V is TRBV19 and J is TRBJ2-7, with D perhaps matching TRBD1 (6 bases). This CDR3 comprises 13 residues. CDR1 and CDR2 (germline): LNHDA, SQIVND (reference sequence). V was cut by 7 bases and J by 2 bases, with 12 bases left in between. CDR3 region: CASNQQGTYEQYF. Written as DNA, the CDR3 is TGTGCCAGTAATCAACAGGGTACCTACGAGCAGTACTTC. Using reference TRBV19 and TRBJ2-7 for the parts outside the CDR3, the full variable domain is DGGITQSPKYLFRKEGQNVTLSCEQNLNHDAMYWYRQDPGQGLRLIYYSQIVNDFQKGDIAEGYSVSREKKESFPLTVTSAQKNPTAFYLCASNQQGTYEQYFGPGTRLTVT.

The V call is TRBV29-1, the J call TRBJ1-1, with D possibly matching TRBD1 (6 bases). The CDR3 is made up of 14 amino acids. Between the trimmed V and J ends, which lost 5 bases and 3 bases, there was a span of 16 bases. The germline CDR1 and CDR2 sequences are SQVTM and ANQGSEA. For the CDR3, the DNA is TGCAGCGTTTATAGGAACAGGGCGGACACTGAAGCTTTCTTT. Translated: CSVYRNRADTEAFF.

This clone is categorized as large. This chain links TRBV28 with TRBJ2-1; 9 bases match TRBD1. The CDR3 covers 17 residues. V lost 3 bases, J lost 8 bases, and 14 bases stayed unmatched. Germline V lookup: CDR1 MDHEN, CDR2 SYDVKM. The CDR3 region is CASSFSIPGTGNDEQFF. The CDR3 DNA reads TGTGCCAGCAGTTTTTCCATCCCGGGGACAGGGAACGATGAGCAGTTCTTC.

This chain links TRBV5-1 with TRBJ2-5; perhaps D is TRBD1 or TRBD2 (5 bases each). Germline lookup yields CDR1 SGHRS and CDR2 YFSETQ. This CDR3 region has 15 residues. Trimming stripped 7 bases from V and 2 bases from J, with 18 bases between. CDR3 coding DNA: TGCGCCAGCGGAAGGACGGGACCGTGGCAAGAGACCCAGTACTTC. Protein: CASGRTGPWQETQYF.

By sample share, this clone is hyperexpanded. In the same sample, other DNA sequences code for this CDR3. The rearrangement links TRBV18 to TRBJ1-3; unclear D gene. The germline CDR1 and CDR2 sequences are KGHSH and LQKENI. V was shortened by 0 bases and J by 6 bases, with 6 bases between the two germline ends. The CDR3 has 13 residues. The CDR3 loop reads CASSPPGENTIYF. The DNA of the CDR3 is TGTGCCAGCTCACCACCCGGRGAAAACACCATATATTTT.

This clone appeared a few times. In DNA, the CDR3 is TGTGCCAGCAGTGTTGAAGTAGCAGGAGATACGCAGTATTTT. Translation gives CASSVEVAGDTQYF. This chain connects TRBV9 to TRBJ2-3; the D is unclear. The CDR3 is made up of 14 amino acids. The germline gives CDR1 SGDLS, CDR2 YYNGEE. Trimming left V 5 bases short and J 5 bases short, with 15 bases between.

This clone was counted only a few times. The rearrangement uses TRBV6-8 and TRBJ1-1; the D is unclear. The V and J ends lost 6 bases and 4 bases respectively, with 12 bases between them. This CDR3 has 13 residues. Germline V gives CDR1 MNHGY, CDR2 SAAAGT. The CDR3 is CASRSGWITEAFF. As DNA, the CDR3 is TGTGCCAGCAGGTCAGGCTGGATCACTGAAGCTTTCTTT.

This clone is medium-sized by share. This rearrangement joins TRBV11-3 to TRBJ1-3, with no clear D. The V and J ends lost 0 bases and 4 bases respectively, with 7 bases between them. Germline loops: CDR1 SGHNT, CDR2 YENEEA. This CDR3 contains 14 residues. The CDR3 DNA reads TGTGCCAGCAGCTTAGACGCGACCGGAAACACCATATATTTT. Translated: CASSLDATGNTIYF.

The chain recombines TRBV6-1 with TRBJ2-2; D not resolved. The CDR3 is made up of 13 amino acids. CDR1 is MNHNS and CDR2 is SASEGT in the germline V gene. The V end lost 0 bases, the J end lost 8 bases, and 7 bases lay between the germline ends. CDR3 loop: CASSEAQSGELFF. CDR3 coding DNA: TGTGCCAGCAGTGAAGCCCAATCAGGGGAGCTGTTTTTT.

This clone turned up a few times. The rearrangement uses TRBV9 and TRBJ1-1; 7 nucleotides match TRBD1. The CDR3 length is 14 residues. Per the germline V gene, CDR1 is SGDLS and CDR2 is YYNGEE. J gave up 4 bases and V 3 bases, and 6 bases lay outside the gene matches. The DNA for the CDR3 is TGTGCCAGCAGCGAAACAGGGGTGAGCACTGAAGCTTTCTTT. Its translation is CASSETGVSTEAFF.

This clone has a handful of counts. The chain joins TRBV6-1 to TRBJ2-1; 9 bases agree with TRBD1. Germline-derived CDR1 and CDR2 are MNHNS and SASEGT. The trim removed 1 base at V and 4 bases at J, leaving 2 bases unmatched. The CDR3 contains 15 residues. Here the CDR3 reads CASSEEGQGYNEQFF. As DNA, the CDR3 is TGTGCCAGCAGTGAAGAGGGACAGGGATACAATGAGCAGTTCTTC.

The rearrangement links TRBV18 to TRBJ2-1; D not certain. The V end was cut by 3 bases, the J end by 1 base, with 7 bases between. This CDR3 is 14 amino acids long. Germline V lookup: CDR1 KGHSH, CDR2 LQKENI. The CDR3 reads CASSPLESYNEQFF. The CDR3 bases are TGTGCCAGCTCACCCCTAGAGTCCTACAATGAGCAGTTCTTC.

This clone is medium-sized within its sample. The chain carries TRBV11-3 and TRBJ1-2, with D uncertain. The CDR3 has 15 residues. Trimming took 6 bases from V and 4 from J, leaving 18 bases between them. Germline CDR1 is SGHNT and CDR2 is YENEEA. CDR3 region: CASRSPGSSSYGYTF. CDR3 bases: TGTGCCAGCAGAAGTCCGGGCTCCTCTTCCTATGGCTACACCTTC.

The chain uses TRBV29-1 and TRBJ1-1; unclear D gene. CDR3 size: 13 residues. Between the trimmed V and J ends, which lost 5 bases and 6 bases, there was a span of 16 bases. CDR1 is SQVTM and CDR2 is ANQGSEA in the germline V gene. The CDR3 DNA reads TGCAGCGTTCAAGTTGATGGTGGGTCTGAAGCTTTCTTT. This sequence encodes CSVQVDGGSEAFF. Using reference TRBV29-1 and TRBJ1-1 for the parts outside the CDR3, the full variable domain is SAVISQKPSRDICQRGTSLTIQCQVDSQVTMMFWYRQQPGQSLTLIATANQGSEATYESGFVIDKFPISRPNLTFSTLTVSNMSPEDSSIYLCSVQVDGGSEAFFGQGTRLTVV.

This clone was counted only a few times. J is TRBJ1-2 and V is TRBV6-8, with D possibly matching TRBD1 (5 bases). Germline CDR1 and CDR2: MNHGY and SAAAGT. There are 13 residues in the CDR3. Trimming took off 7 bases at V and 5 bases at J, with 14 bases between the two ends. The chain's CDR3 is CASILRAHYGYTF. CDR3 DNA: TGTGCCAGCATTCTCAGGGCACATTATGGCTACACCTTC.

The chain joins TRBV6-8 to TRBJ2-2; D possibly corresponds to TRBD2 (6 bases). Per germline, CDR1 MNHGY and CDR2 SAAAGT. This CDR3 region has 13 residues. V lost 10 bases to trimming and J lost 0 bases, with 9 bases between them. The CDR3 DNA sequence: TGTGCCATTACGGGGGCGAACACCGGGGAGCTGTTTTTT. It specifies CAITGANTGELFF.

There are a few counts of this clone. The chain carries TRBV6-8 and TRBJ1-6; no definite D call. This CDR3 region has 12 residues. Germline V lookup: CDR1 MNHGY, CDR2 SAAAGT. V shed 7 bases and J shed 11 bases, with 12 bases lying between them. The CDR3 nucleotides read TGTGCCAGCACCCACCTTGGGGCACCCCTCCACTTT. The encoded protein is CASTHLGAPLHF.

The CDR3 DNA follows: TGTGCCAGTAGTACAGAATACGGGAACCAGTGGAAGACCCAGTACTTC. Protein: CASSTEYGNQWKTQYF. The chain employs TRBV19 and TRBJ2-5, with TRBD2 as a possible D gene (5 bases). The V gene lost 4 bases and the J gene lost 6 bases, with 21 bases spanning the gap. This CDR3 comprises 16 residues. The germline CDR1 and CDR2 sequences are LNHDA and SQIVND (reference sequence).